The subject of this entry is one T cell receptor (beta chain). This entry comes from a study of neoadjuvant anti-PD-1 for oral cavity cancer. The protocol was immunoSEQ multiplex PCR, while the TCRdb copy is restricted to in-frame clones and leaves out a portion. In the table there are 60,000 to 80,000 clones, approximately 79% of which are singletons. This CDR3 is built from 15 residues. CDR1 and CDR2 from the germline V gene are LNHDA and SQIVND (reference sequence). Losses at the gene ends were 4 bases for V and 0 bases for J; bases not matched to a gene: 2. This receptor was taken from a person aged 35-79 years with oral cavity squamous cell carcinoma. The material was PBMCs, obtained before nivolumab (anti-PD-1) treatment. The chain carries TRBV19 and TRBJ1-5; 8 nucleotides align to TRBD1. The DNA for the CDR3 is TGTGCCAGTAGTAGGACAGGGCATAGCAATCAGCCCCAGCATTTT. This codes for CASSRTGHSNQPQHF.